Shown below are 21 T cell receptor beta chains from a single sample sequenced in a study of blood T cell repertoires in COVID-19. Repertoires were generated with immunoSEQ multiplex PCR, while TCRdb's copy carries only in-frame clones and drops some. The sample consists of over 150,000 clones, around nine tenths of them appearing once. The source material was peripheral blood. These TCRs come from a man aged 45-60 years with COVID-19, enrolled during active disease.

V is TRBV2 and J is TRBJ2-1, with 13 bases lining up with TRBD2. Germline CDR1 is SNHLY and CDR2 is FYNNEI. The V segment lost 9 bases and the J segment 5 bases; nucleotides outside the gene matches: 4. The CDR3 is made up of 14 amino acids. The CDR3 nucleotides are TGTGCCAGTCGACTAGCGGGAGGTCACAATGAGCAGTTCTTC. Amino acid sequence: CASRLAGGHNEQFF.

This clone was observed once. The CDR3, as DNA: TGTGCCTGGAGCCAAATCGGACAGGGGTTAGGCGTCCTGACTTTC. Protein sequence: CAWSQIGQGLGVLTF. V gene TRBV30 combines with J gene TRBJ2-6; 9 nucleotides align to TRBD1. Germline loops: CDR1 GTSNPN, CDR2 SVGIG (reference sequence). This CDR3 contains 15 residues. The V segment lost 3 bases and the J segment 12 bases; nucleotides outside the gene matches: 12. The full variable domain, completed using reference TRBV30 and TRBJ2-6, is SQTIHQWPATLVQPVGSPLSLECTVEGTSNPNLYWYRQAAGRGLQLLFYSVGIGQISSEVPQNLSASRPQDRQFILSSKKLLLSDSGFYLCAWSQIGQGLGVLTFGAGSRLTVL.

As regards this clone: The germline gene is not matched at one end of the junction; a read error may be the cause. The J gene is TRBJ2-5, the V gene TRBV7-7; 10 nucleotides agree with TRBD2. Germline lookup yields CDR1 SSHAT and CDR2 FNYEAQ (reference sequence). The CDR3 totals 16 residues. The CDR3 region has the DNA TGTGCTAGCAGCCAAGGCTGGACTAGCGGCCAAGAGACCCAGTACTTC. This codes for CASSQGWTSGQETQYF.

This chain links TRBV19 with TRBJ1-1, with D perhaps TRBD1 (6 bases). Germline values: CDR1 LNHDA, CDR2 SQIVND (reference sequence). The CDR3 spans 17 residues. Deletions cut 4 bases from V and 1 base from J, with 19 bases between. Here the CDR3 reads CASSRLRDTVWNTEAFF. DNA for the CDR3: TGTGCCAGTAGTAGACTCCGGGACACGGTGTGGAACACTGAAGCTTTCTTT.

CDR3 sequence (DNA): TGTGCCAGCAGCCAAGATTGGAGAGGTACGCAGTATTTT. Translating it yields CASSQDWRGTQYF. This rearrangement joins TRBV3-1 (or the pseudogene TRBV3-2) to TRBJ2-3; D gene ambiguous. Germline CDR1 and CDR2: LGHDT and YNNKEL (reference sequence). V was clipped by 0 bases and J by 8 bases, with 9 bases between them. The length of the CDR3 is 13 residues.

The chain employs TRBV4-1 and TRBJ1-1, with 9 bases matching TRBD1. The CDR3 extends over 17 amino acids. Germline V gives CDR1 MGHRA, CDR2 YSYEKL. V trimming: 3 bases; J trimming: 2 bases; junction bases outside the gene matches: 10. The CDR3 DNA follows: TGCGCCAGCAGCCACCAATTCCGGGACAGGGCCAACACTGAAGCTTTCTTT. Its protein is CASSHQFRDRANTEAFF.

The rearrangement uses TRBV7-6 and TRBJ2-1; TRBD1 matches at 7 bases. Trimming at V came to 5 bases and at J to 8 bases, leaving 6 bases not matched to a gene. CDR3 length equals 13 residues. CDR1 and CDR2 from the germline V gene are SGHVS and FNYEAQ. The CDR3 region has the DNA TGTGCCAGCAGCCCAACAGGGGTCTATGAGCAGTTCTTC. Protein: CASSPTGVYEQFF.

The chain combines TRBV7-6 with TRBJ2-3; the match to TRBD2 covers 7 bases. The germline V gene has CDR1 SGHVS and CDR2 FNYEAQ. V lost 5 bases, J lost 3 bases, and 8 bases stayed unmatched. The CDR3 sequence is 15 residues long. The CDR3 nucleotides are TGTGCCAGCAGCGACCGCGCGGGGGTAACAGATACGCAGTATTTT. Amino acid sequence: CASSDRAGVTDTQYF. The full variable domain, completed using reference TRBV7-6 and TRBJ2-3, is GAGVSQSPRYKVTKRGQDVALRCDPISGHVSLYWYRQALGQGPEFLTYFNYEAQQDKSGLPNDRFSAERPEGSISTLTIQRTEQRDSAMYRCASSDRAGVTDTQYFGPGTRLTVL.

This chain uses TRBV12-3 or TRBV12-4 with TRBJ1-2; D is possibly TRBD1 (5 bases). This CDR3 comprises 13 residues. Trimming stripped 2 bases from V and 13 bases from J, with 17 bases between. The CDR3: CASSLPETARRTF. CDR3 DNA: TGTGCCAGCAGTTTACCCGAGACAGCCCGGCGCACCTTC.

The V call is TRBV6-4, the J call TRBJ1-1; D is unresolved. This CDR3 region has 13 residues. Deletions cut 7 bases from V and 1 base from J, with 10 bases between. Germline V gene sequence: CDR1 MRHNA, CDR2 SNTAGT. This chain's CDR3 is CASKKDSNTEAFF. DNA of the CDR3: TGTGCCAGCAAAAAAGACTCGAACACTGAAGCTTTCTTT.

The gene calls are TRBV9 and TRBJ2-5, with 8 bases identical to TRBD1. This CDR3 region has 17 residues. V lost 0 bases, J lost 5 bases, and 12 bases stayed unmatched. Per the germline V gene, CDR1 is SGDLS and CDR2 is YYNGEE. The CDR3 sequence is CASSVGFGAGGRETQYF. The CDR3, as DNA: TGTGCCAGCAGCGTAGGGTTCGGAGCAGGGGGCAGGGAGACCCAGTACTTC.

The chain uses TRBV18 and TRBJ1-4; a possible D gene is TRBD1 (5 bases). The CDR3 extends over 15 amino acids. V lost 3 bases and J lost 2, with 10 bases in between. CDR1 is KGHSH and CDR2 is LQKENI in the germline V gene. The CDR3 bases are TGTGCCAGCTCACCTAGGGGATCGACTAATGAAAAACTGTTTTTT. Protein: CASSPRGSTNEKLFF.

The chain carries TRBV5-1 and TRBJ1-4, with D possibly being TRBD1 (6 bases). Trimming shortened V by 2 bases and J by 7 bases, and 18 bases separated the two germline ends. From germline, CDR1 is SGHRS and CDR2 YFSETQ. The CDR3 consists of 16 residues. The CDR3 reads CASSLSIEGEGEKLFF. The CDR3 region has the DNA TGCGCCAGCAGCTTATCCATCGAGGGGGAAGGTGAAAAACTGTTTTTT.

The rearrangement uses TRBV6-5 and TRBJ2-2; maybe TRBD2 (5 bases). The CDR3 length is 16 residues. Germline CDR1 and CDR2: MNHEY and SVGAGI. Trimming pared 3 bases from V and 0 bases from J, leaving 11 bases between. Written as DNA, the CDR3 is TGTGCCAGCAGTTATTGGCCTAGCCCGAACACCGGGGAGCTGTTTTTT. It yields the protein CASSYWPSPNTGELFF.

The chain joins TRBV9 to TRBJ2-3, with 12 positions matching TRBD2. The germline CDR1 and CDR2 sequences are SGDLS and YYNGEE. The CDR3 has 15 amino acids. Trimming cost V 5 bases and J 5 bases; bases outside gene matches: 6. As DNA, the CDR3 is TGTGCCAGCAGTCTAGCGGGGGGGCCGAGAGATACGCAGTATTTT. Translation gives CASSLAGGPRDTQYF. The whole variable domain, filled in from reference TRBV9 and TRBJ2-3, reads DSGVTQTPKHLITATGQRVTLRCSPRSGDLSVYWYQQSLDQGLQFLIQYYNGEERAKGNILERFSAQQFPDLHSELNLSSLELGDSALYFCASSLAGGPRDTQYFGPGTRLTVL.

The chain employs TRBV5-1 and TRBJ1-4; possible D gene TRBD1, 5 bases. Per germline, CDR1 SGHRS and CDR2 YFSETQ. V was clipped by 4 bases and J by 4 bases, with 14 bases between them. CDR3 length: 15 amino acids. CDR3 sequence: CASSAGRQFNEKLFF. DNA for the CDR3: TGCGCCAGCAGCGCAGGAAGACAGTTTAATGAAAAACTGTTTTTT.

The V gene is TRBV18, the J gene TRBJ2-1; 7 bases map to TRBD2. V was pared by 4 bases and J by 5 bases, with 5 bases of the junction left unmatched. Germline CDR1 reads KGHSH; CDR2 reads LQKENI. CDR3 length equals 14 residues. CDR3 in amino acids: CASSRGLTNNEQFF. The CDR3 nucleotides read TGTGCCAGCTCACGGGGACTAACTAACAATGAGCAGTTCTTC. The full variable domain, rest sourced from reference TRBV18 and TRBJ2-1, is NAGVMQNPRHLVRRRGQEARLRCSPMKGHSHVYWYRQLPEEGLKFMVYLQKENIIDESGMPKERFSAEFPKEGPSILRIQQVVRGDSAAYFCASSRGLTNNEQFFGPGTRLTVL.

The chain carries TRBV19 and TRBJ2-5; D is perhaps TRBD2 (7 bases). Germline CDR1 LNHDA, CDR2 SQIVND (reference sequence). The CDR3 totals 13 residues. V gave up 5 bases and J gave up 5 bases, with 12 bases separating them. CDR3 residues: CASSLAGAETQYF. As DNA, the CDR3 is TGTGCCAGTAGTCTCGCGGGGGCTGAGACCCAGTACTTC.

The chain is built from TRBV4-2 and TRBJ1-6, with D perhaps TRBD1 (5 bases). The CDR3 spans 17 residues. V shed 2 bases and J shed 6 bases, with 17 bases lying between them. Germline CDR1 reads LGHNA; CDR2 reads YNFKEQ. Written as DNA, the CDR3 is TGTGCCAGCAGCCAAATCGGGACTCCCGCTTCTAATTCACCCCTCCACTTT. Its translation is CASSQIGTPASNSPLHF.

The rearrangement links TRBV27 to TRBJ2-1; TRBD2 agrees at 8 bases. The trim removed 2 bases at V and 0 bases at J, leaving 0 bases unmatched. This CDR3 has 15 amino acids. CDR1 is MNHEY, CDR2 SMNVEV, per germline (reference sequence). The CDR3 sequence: CASSLSGSSYNEQFF. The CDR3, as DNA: TGTGCCAGCAGTTTAAGCGGGAGCTCCTACAATGAGCAGTTCTTC.

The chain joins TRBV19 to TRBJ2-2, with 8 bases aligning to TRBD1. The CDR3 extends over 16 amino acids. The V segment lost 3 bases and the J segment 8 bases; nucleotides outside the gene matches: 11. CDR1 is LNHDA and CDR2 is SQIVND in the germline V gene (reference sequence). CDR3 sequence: CASSILRGQGGGELFF. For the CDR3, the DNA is TGTGCCAGTAGTATCTTAAGAGGACAGGGTGGTGGGGAGCTGTTTTTT.